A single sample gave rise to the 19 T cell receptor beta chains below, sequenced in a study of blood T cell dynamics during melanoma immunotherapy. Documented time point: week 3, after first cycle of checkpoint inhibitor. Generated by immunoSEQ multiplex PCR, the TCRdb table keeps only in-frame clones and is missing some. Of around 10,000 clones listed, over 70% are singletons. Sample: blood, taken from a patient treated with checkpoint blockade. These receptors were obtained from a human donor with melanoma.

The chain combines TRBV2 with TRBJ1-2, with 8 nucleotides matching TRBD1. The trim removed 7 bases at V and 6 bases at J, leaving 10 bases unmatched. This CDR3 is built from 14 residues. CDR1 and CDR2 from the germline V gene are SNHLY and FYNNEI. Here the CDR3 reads CASKQGDSRDGYTF. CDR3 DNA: TGTGCCAGCAAACAGGGGGATTCGAGGGATGGCTACACCTTC.

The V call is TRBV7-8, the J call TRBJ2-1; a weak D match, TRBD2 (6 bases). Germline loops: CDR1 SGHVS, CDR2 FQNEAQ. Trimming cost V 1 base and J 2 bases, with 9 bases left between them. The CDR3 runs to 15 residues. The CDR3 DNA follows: TGTGCCAGCAGCTTAGGCGGGGCCACCTACAATGAGCAGTTCTTC. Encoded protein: CASSLGGATYNEQFF.

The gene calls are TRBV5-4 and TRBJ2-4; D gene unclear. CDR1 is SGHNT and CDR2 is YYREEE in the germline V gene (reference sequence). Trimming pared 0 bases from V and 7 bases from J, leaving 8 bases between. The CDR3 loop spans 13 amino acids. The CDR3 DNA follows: TGTGCCAGCAGCTTGGACTCCGTGAACATTCAGTACTTC. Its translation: CASSLDSVNIQYF.

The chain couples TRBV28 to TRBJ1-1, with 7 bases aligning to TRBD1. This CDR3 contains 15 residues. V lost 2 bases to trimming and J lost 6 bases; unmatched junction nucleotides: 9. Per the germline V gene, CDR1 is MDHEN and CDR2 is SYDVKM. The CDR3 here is CASSLVSGGNAEAFF. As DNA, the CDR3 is TGTGCCAGCAGTTTAGTTTCAGGGGGGAATGCTGAAGCTTTCTTT.

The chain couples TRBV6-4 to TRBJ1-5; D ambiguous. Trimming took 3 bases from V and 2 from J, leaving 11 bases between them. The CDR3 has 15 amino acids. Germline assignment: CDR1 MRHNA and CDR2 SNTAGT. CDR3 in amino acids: CASSEIAGGNQPQHF. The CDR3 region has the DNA TGTGCCAGCAGTGAAATTGCTGGGGGCAATCAGCCCCAGCATTTT.

DNA for the CDR3: TGTGCCTGGAGATCGGACGGATTCAACTACGAGCAGTACGTC. It specifies CAWRSDGFNYEQYV. The chain couples TRBV30 to TRBJ2-7; D gene unclear. The CDR3 spans 14 residues. Trimming took off 3 bases at V and 3 bases at J, with 15 bases between the two ends. CDR1 is GTSNPN and CDR2 is SVGIG in the germline V gene (reference sequence).

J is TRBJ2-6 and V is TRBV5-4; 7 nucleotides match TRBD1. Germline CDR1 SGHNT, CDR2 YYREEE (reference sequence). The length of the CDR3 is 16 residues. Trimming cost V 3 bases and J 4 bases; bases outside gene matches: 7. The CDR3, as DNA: TGTGCCAGCAGCTCCGGACAGGCTTCCGGGGCCAACGTCCTGACTTTC. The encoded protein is CASSSGQASGANVLTF.

Written as DNA, the CDR3 is TGCAGCGGTGTAGGGGCAAGCTCCTACAATGAGCAGTTCTTC. This sequence encodes CSGVGASSYNEQFF. J is TRBJ2-1 and V is TRBV29-1; perhaps TRBD1 as D (5 bases). This CDR3 region has 14 residues. Germline V gene data show CDR1 as SQVTM and CDR2 as ANQGSEA. The V gene lost 7 bases and the J gene lost 0 bases, with 13 bases spanning the gap.

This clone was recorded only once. The CDR3 region has the DNA TGTGCCAGCAGTTTGGGACAGAGGGACACTGAAGCTTTCTTT. Translating it yields CASSLGQRDTEAFF. The chain joins TRBV28 to TRBJ1-1, with 7 bases aligning to TRBD1. The length of the CDR3 is 14 residues. CDR1 is MDHEN and CDR2 is SYDVKM in the germline V gene. The J segment lost 3 bases and the V segment lost 3 bases, leaving 4 bases of the junction unmatched.

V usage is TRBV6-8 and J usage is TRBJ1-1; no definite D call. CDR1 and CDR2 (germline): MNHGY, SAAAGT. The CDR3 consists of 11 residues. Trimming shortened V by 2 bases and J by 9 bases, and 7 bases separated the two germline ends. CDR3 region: CASSYAEQAFF. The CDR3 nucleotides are TGTGCCAGCAGTTACGCCGAACAAGCTTTCTTT.

The CDR3 loop reads CASSEGASGGTGTQYF. The CDR3 DNA sequence: TGTGCCAGCAGCGAAGGGGCTAGCGGGGGTACAGGGACGCAGTATTTT. The rearrangement joins TRBV7-6 to TRBJ2-3; 10 nucleotides align to TRBD2. Germline-derived CDR1 and CDR2 are SGHVS and FNYEAQ. The trim removed 5 bases at V and 9 bases at J, leaving 14 bases unmatched. The CDR3 runs 16 residues.

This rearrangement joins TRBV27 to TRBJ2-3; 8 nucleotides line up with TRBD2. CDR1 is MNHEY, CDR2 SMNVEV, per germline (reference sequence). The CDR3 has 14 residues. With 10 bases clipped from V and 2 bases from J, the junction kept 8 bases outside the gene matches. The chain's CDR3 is CATQLAVLTDTQYF. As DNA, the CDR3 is TGTGCCACCCAACTAGCGGTTCTCACAGATACGCAGTATTTT.

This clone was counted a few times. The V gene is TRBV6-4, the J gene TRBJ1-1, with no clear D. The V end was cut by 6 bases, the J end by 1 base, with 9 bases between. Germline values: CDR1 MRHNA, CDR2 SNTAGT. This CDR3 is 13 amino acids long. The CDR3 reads CASSRLGNTEAFF. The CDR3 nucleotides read TGTGCCAGCAGCCGTCTGGGGAACACTGAAGCTTTCTTT.

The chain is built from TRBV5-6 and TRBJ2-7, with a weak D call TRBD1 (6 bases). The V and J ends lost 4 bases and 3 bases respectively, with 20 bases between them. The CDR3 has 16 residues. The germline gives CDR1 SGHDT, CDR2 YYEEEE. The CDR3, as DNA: TGTGCCAGCAGCCCAGACGGGGACACCTCAAACTACGAGCAGTACTTC. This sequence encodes CASSPDGDTSNYEQYF.

The CDR3 DNA follows: TGTGCCTGGACCGCTAGCACAGATACGCAGTATTTT. This codes for CAWTASTDTQYF. The chain uses TRBV30 and TRBJ2-3, with D unclear. The germline gives CDR1 GTSNPN, CDR2 SVGIG (reference sequence). The V and J ends lost 4 bases and 0 bases respectively, with 5 bases between them. CDR3 length: 12 amino acids.

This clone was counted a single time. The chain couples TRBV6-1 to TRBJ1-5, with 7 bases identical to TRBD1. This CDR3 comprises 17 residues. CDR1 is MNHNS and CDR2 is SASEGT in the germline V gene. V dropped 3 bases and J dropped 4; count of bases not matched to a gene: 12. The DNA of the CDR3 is TGTGCCAGCAGTGATTCGCGATACAGGGGTCATAATCAGCCCCAGCATTTT. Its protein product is CASSDSRYRGHNQPQHF.

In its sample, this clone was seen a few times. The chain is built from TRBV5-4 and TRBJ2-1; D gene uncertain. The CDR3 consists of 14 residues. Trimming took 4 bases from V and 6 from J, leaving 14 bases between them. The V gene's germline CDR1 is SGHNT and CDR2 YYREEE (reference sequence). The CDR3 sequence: CASSPGRGTNEQFF. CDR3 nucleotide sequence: TGTGCCAGCAGCCCTGGAAGAGGTACCAATGAGCAGTTCTTC.

As DNA, the CDR3 is TGTGCCAGCAGCCTTGGGGACAGGGGAATGTTTTTT. Translating it yields CASSLGDRGMFF. This rearrangement joins TRBV5-8 to TRBJ2-2; 10 bases agree with TRBD1. Germline V CDR1 and CDR2: SGHTS, YDEGEE. This CDR3 is built from 12 residues. The ends lost 4 bases at V and 15 bases at J; junction bases unmatched: 6.

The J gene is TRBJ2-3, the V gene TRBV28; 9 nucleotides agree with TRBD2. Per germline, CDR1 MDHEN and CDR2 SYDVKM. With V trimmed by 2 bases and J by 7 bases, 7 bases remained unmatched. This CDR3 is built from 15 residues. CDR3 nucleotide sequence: TGTGCCAGCAGTTTAGGAGCGGGGGGTGTTAATACGCAGTATTTT. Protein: CASSLGAGGVNTQYF.